The sequence of this T cell receptor (beta chain) was determined in a study of T cells in Graves' hyperthyroidism and ophthalmopathy. This CDR3 spans 11 amino acids. Germline loops: CDR1 MDHEN, CDR2 SYDVKM. V lost 7 bases to trimming and J lost 0 bases, with 4 bases between them. This clonotype was counted ten times or more. Amplified TCR beta CDR3 regions came from RNA transcripts. The HTBI primer set drove a first-round RT-PCR of the TCR CDR3. TCRdb passed the multiplex PCR reads through MiXCR, listing each CDR3 protein once. Among fewer than 300,000 distinct CDR3 sequences listed, around 25% were seen once.

The sample consisted of blood. The TCR sequence derives from a man aged 35 to 55 with Graves' hyperthyroidism that later progressed to Graves' ophthalmopathy. The rearrangement links TRBV28 to TRBJ2-7; D is undetermined. CDR3 protein: CASKASYEQYF. CDR3 in DNA: TGTGCCAGCAAAGCCTCCTACGAGCAGTACTTC.